Below, 19 T cell receptor beta chains from the same sample are listed, as sequenced in a study of T-cell memory formation after mild COVID-19. Each CDR3 protein is one row after TCRdb ran MiXCR on the 5' RACE reads. The sample carries more than 300,000 distinct CDR3 sequences, 14% recorded once. Sequencing input: PBMCs or a T cell subset sorted from them (not recorded which). The source is a man in his late teens or twenties who had mild COVID-19 (a few samples of this study predate the infection). Cell type and time point are not known.

This clonotype was seen only a few times. The gene calls are TRBV5-1 and TRBJ2-7; 10 bases are a match to TRBD2. After removal of 4 bases from V and 2 bases from J, the junction contained 3 bases not matched to a gene. This CDR3 has 14 residues. From germline, CDR1 is SGHRS and CDR2 YFSETQ. This chain's CDR3 is CASSQSGGAYEQYV. The CDR3 DNA reads TGCGCCAGCAGCCAAAGCGGGGGGGCCTACGAGCAGTACGTC.

The chain joins TRBV6-5 to TRBJ1-6; TRBD1 matches 8 bases. In germline, CDR1 is MNHEY, CDR2 SVGAGI. The CDR3 is made up of 14 amino acids. With V trimmed by 9 bases and J by 7 bases, 8 bases remained unmatched. CDR3 nucleotide sequence: TGTGCCAGTCAATACAGGGGGGGGAATTCACCCCTCCACTTT. It specifies CASQYRGGNSPLHF.

This clonotype was observed many times. This chain connects TRBV7-9 to TRBJ2-1, with 9 nucleotides matching TRBD2. V gave up 0 bases and J gave up 1 base; unmatched junction bases: 1. The CDR3 has 16 amino acids. Germline CDR1 reads SEHNR; CDR2 reads FQNEAQ (reference sequence). CDR3 sequence: CASSLALAGSYNEQFF. In DNA form, the CDR3 reads TGTGCCAGCAGCTTAGCACTAGCGGGTTCCTACAATGAGCAGTTCTTC.

The genes are TRBV7-9 and TRBJ2-5; possibly TRBD2 for D (5 bases). CDR3 length: 15 residues. The V and J ends lost 1 base and 5 bases respectively, with 14 bases between them. Per the germline V gene, CDR1 is SEHNR and CDR2 is FQNEAQ (reference sequence). The CDR3 coding sequence is TGTGCCAGCAGCTTAGTTCGGCTAGCTGAGGAGACCCAGTACTTC. This gives the protein CASSLVRLAEETQYF.

This clonotype was picked up a small number of times. The chain combines TRBV5-1 with TRBJ2-3, with a possible D match to TRBD1 (5 bases). The CDR3 is 15 amino acids. Germline V lookup: CDR1 SGHRS, CDR2 YFSETQ. Trimming left V 3 bases short and J 0 bases short, with 11 bases between. Written as DNA, the CDR3 is TGCGCCAGCAGCTGGGGCGGCCTTAGCACAGATACGCAGTATTTT. This translates into CASSWGGLSTDTQYF.

This clonotype was recorded at least ten times. This chain links TRBV28 with TRBJ2-1, with D tentatively TRBD1 (6 bases). Germline V gives CDR1 MDHEN, CDR2 SYDVKM. The CDR3 sequence is 15 residues long. V shed 8 bases and J shed 4 bases, with 18 bases lying between them. The CDR3 is CASGVRGSRYNEQFF. In DNA form, the CDR3 reads TGTGCCAGCGGCGTCAGGGGATCTAGGTACAATGAGCAGTTCTTC. The complete variable domain, with remaining parts taken from reference TRBV28 and TRBJ2-1, reads DVKVTQSSRYLVKRTGEKVFLECVQDMDHENMFWYRQDPGLGLRLIYFSYDVKMKEKGDIPEGYSVSREKKERFSLILESASTNQTSMYLCASGVRGSRYNEQFFGPGTRLTVL.

CDR3 nucleotide sequence: TGCAGCGTTGTAAAACCGTTCAACACCGGGGAGCTGTTTTTT. Encoded protein: CSVVKPFNTGELFF. This chain links TRBV29-1 with TRBJ2-2, with D hard to call. The CDR3 covers 14 residues. V lost 4 bases and J 2 bases, leaving 11 bases between the germline ends. Looked up from germline, CDR1 is SQVTM and CDR2 is ANQGSEA.

The chain employs TRBV18 and TRBJ2-3; 10 bases agree with TRBD2. From germline, CDR1 is KGHSH and CDR2 LQKENI. The CDR3 consists of 18 residues. Trimming removed 6 bases from V and 0 bases from J; junction bases left unmatched: 12. The CDR3 sequence: CASSPPSGGPSSTDTQYF. As DNA, the CDR3 is TGTGCCAGCTCGCCTCCTAGCGGGGGTCCCTCTAGCACAGATACGCAGTATTTT.

In this sample, this clonotype turned up a few times. This rearrangement joins TRBV5-6 to TRBJ1-6; TRBD1 is a possible D gene (5 bases). This CDR3 spans 12 amino acids. Germline CDR1 and CDR2: SGHDT and YYEEEE. Trimming took 2 bases from V and 11 from J, leaving 8 bases between them. CDR3 protein: CASSLGDPPLHF. The CDR3 DNA is TGTGCCAGCAGCTTAGGGGATCCACCCCTCCACTTT.

The CDR3 DNA sequence: TGTGCCATCAGTGAGAGGCAGGGAAAAGAGACCCAGTACTTC. Translation gives CAISERQGKETQYF. V and J are TRBV10-3 and TRBJ2-5, with D possibly TRBD1 on 5 matching bases. Germline assignment: CDR1 ENHRY and CDR2 SYGVKD. The ends were cut back, 2 bases at V and 3 bases at J, with 10 bases in the middle. The CDR3 runs 14 residues.

The V and J genes are TRBV6-1 and TRBJ2-5; 8 bases are a match to TRBD2. V shed 7 bases, J shed 1 base, and the junction held 5 bases outside the gene matches. Germline CDR1 MNHNS, CDR2 SASEGT. The CDR3 contains 14 residues. The CDR3, as DNA: TGTGCCAGCAACGGCGGGGGGACCCAAGAGACCCAGTACTTC. It specifies CASNGGGTQETQYF.

J is TRBJ2-5 and V is TRBV11-2; D is uncertain. V dropped 4 bases and J dropped 3 bases, with 15 bases sitting between them. The CDR3 covers 15 residues. Germline V CDR1 and CDR2: SGHAT, FQNNGV. DNA of the CDR3: TGTGCCAGCAGCTCCTGGGCGTCTGGAGAAGAGACCCAGTACTTC. This codes for CASSSWASGEETQYF.

V and J are TRBV5-1 and TRBJ2-6; 8 bases line up with TRBD1. Per the germline V gene, CDR1 is SGHRS and CDR2 is YFSETQ. Unmatched junction bases numbered 5, after V lost 4 bases and J lost 2 bases. This CDR3 region has 16 residues. CDR3 nucleotide sequence: TGCGCCAGCAGCACGACAGGGGATGCTGGGGCCAACGTCCTGACTTTC. Residues: CASSTTGDAGANVLTF.

V usage is TRBV19 and J usage is TRBJ1-6, with D tentatively TRBD1 (6 bases). V was shortened by 7 bases and J by 4 bases, with 11 bases between the two germline ends. The CDR3 runs to 14 residues. Germline V CDR1 and CDR2: LNHDA, SQIVND (reference sequence). CDR3 in DNA: TGTGCCAGTACCCTCGGGACATATAATTCACCCCTCCACTTT. As protein: CASTLGTYNSPLHF.

The chain links TRBV4-2 to TRBJ1-1; D is unresolved. CDR1 and CDR2 (germline): LGHNA, YNFKEQ. V gave up 0 bases and J gave up 3 bases, with 8 bases separating them. The CDR3 sequence is 14 residues long. CDR3 nucleotide sequence: TGTGCCAGCAGCCAAGAAGGAGGGTACACTGAAGCTTTCTTT. This encodes CASSQEGGYTEAFF.

CDR3 residues: CASKRGVLNEQFF. The CDR3 DNA is TGTGCCAGCAAACGGGGGGTATTGAATGAGCAGTTCTTC. This chain uses TRBV11-2 with TRBJ2-1; 7 nucleotides line up with TRBD2. Trimming took 7 bases from V and 7 from J; bases not matched to a gene: 7. This CDR3 spans 13 amino acids. From germline, CDR1 is SGHAT and CDR2 FQNNGV.

The rearrangement links TRBV7-6 to TRBJ1-1; D unclear. V was pared by 5 bases and J by 8 bases, with 18 bases between. The CDR3 sequence is 14 residues long. CDR1 SGHVS and CDR2 FNYEAQ come from the germline V gene. The CDR3 region is CASSGSGGFEEAFF. The CDR3 DNA reads as TGTGCCAGCAGCGGATCGGGAGGCTTTGAGGAAGCTTTCTTT.

This clonotype showed up just a few times. The V call is TRBV7-2, the J call TRBJ1-5; D remains ambiguous. Germline V gene data show CDR1 as SGHTA and CDR2 as FQGNSA. This CDR3 contains 14 residues. V was pared by 0 bases and J by 4 bases, with 7 bases between. The CDR3 loop reads CASSLALVNQPQHF. The CDR3 bases are TGTGCCAGCAGCTTAGCGCTGGTTAATCAGCCCCAGCATTTT.

This clonotype was detected ten times or more. This chain connects TRBV6-4 to TRBJ2-1; 8 positions match TRBD2. V gave up 3 bases and J gave up 9 bases; unmatched junction bases: 10. The CDR3 extends over 15 amino acids. Looked up from germline, CDR1 is MRHNA and CDR2 is SNTAGT. This CDR3 reads CASSEDVAGSSEQFF. The CDR3 bases are TGTGCCAGCAGTGAAGATGTAGCGGGGTCGAGTGAGCAGTTCTTC.